The following is a T cell receptor (beta chain) sequence with its context. V lost 3 bases and J lost 3, with 11 bases in between. Germline loops: CDR1 LNHDA, CDR2 SQIVND (reference sequence). The CDR3 covers 14 residues. Using immunoSEQ multiplex PCR, the repertoire was profiled, and TCRdb retains in-frame clones only, with some absent. The table shows about 45,000 clones, with 80% occurring only once. The sample comes from a study of T cell responses to AZD1222 COVID-19 vaccine. The origin of this receptor is an adult in good health. The source was peripheral blood, collected on day 0 of AZD1222 vaccination. The chain is built from TRBV19 and TRBJ1-1, with a possible D match to TRBD1 (6 bases). The DNA of the CDR3 is TGTGCCAGTAGTATTTGGGCAGGGGACACTGAAGCTTTCTTT. Translating it yields CASSIWAGDTEAFF.